The 2 T cell receptor beta chains presented below share a single source sample, sequenced in a study of blood T cell repertoires in COVID-19. Some clones are missing from TCRdb's copy, which holds only in-frame ones; the method was immunoSEQ multiplex PCR. The sample lists roughly 83,000 clones; around 86% were seen once. Sequences were obtained from peripheral blood. These receptor sequences come from a middle-aged man with active COVID-19.

This rearrangement joins TRBV18 to TRBJ2-7; 9 bases align to TRBD2. CDR1 is KGHSH, CDR2 LQKENI, per germline. The V and J ends lost 3 bases and 1 base, in that order; junction bases with no gene match: 4. CDR3 length: 15 amino acids. The CDR3 reads CASSPRLAGSYEQYF. For the CDR3, the DNA is TGTGCCAGCTCACCCAGGCTAGCGGGATCCTACGAGCAGTACTTC. The whole variable domain, remainder taken from reference TRBV18 and TRBJ2-7, is NAGVMQNPRHLVRRRGQEARLRCSPMKGHSHVYWYRQLPEEGLKFMVYLQKENIIDESGMPKERFSAEFPKEGPSILRIQQVVRGDSAAYFCASSPRLAGSYEQYFGPGTRLTVT.

This sequence joins TRBV29-1 and TRBJ2-7, with D perhaps matching TRBD1 (6 bases). V was trimmed by 4 bases and J by 0 bases, leaving 10 bases between them. CDR1 SQVTM and CDR2 ANQGSEA come from the germline V gene. The CDR3 is 13 amino acids. Written as DNA, the CDR3 is TGCAGCGTTGTAGAACAGGGCTCCTACGAGCAGTACTTC. Its protein is CSVVEQGSYEQYF.